This T cell receptor (beta chain) appears in the sequencing data of a study of human T cells and chemical hapten exposure. Study-wide context: Yields of TCR per sample differed, chiefly owing to small differences in pooled library volume.

Specified time point: healthy volunteer bleed at 6 weeks. Total RNA extraction was carried out from unfractionated whole blood. This clonotype was counted a few times. Attachment of unique molecular identifiers to individual cDNA molecules was performed in the library. TCRdb used MiXCR to reprocess the RACE reads, holding one entry per CDR3 protein. The sample lists about 77,000 distinct CDR3 sequences, about 9.2% occurring once. V was pared by 3 bases and J by 2 bases, with 1 base of the junction left unmatched. CDR3 size: 15 residues. CDR1 and CDR2 (germline): SGHTA, FQGTGA. The sequenced material came from whole blood. The receptor was isolated from a female donor in good health. Some clones in this sample may be carry-over from other donors' samples. The chain links TRBV7-3 to TRBJ2-1; 10 bases agree with TRBD2. CDR3 nucleotide sequence: TGTGCCAGCAGCTTCCTAGCGGGGGCCTACAATGAGCAGTTCTTC. This gives the protein CASSFLAGAYNEQFF. The entire variable domain, with the rest obtained from reference TRBV7-3 and TRBJ2-1, is as follows: GAGVSQTPSNKVTEKGKYVELRCDPISGHTALYWYRQSLGQGPEFLIYFQGTGAADDSGLPNDRFFAVRPEGSVSTLKIQRTERGDSAVYLCASSFLAGAYNEQFFGPGTRLTVL.